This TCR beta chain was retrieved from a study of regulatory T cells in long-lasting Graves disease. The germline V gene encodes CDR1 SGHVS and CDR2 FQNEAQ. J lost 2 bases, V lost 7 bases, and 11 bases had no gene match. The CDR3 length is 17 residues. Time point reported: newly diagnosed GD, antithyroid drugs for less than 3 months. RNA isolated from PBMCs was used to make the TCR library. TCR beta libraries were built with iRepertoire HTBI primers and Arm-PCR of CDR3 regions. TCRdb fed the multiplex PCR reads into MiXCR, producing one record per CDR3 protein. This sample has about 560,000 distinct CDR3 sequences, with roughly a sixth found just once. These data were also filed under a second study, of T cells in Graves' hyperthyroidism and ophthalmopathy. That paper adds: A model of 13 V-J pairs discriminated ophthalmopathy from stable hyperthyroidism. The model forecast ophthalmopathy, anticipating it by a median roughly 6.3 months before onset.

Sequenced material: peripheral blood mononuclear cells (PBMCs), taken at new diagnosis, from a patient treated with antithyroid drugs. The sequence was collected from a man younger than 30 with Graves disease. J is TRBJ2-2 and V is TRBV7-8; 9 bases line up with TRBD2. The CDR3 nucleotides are TGTGCCAGCACCTACCCTCTTAGCGGGGGAAACACCGGGGAGCTGTTTTTT. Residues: CASTYPLSGGNTGELFF.